This TCR beta chain emerged from a study of control samples from healthy donors and cancer patients. This clone has just one count. The junction departs from the called germline gene at one end, perhaps through a read error. The CDR3 runs to 12 residues. Germline V gene sequence: CDR1 LNHDA, CDR2 SQIVND (reference sequence). The table came from immunoSEQ multiplex PCR; TCRdb's copy has only in-frame clones and leaves some out. Of some 56,000 clones listed, 95% are singletons. Sequencing was performed on blood. The genes are TRBV19 and TRBJ2-7; 15 bases match TRBD2. The clonotype originates from a young man in good health. The CDR3 DNA reads TGTGCCAGTAACGGGACTAGCGGGAGGTGTGGGTTC. Translating gives CASNGTSGRCGF.